This TCR beta chain was recovered during a study of blood T cell repertoires in COVID-19. Study-wide context: From T cells, B-cell-depleted T cells, or PBMCs came the material, which was cDNA or gDNA.

Here immunoSEQ multiplex PCR was the method, and the copy in TCRdb shows in-frame clones only, minus some. The sample lists some 270,000 clones, 86% occurring once. Seattle researchers signed up patients amid active infection and tracked them longitudinally. The germline V gene has CDR1 SGDLS and CDR2 YYNGEE. The CDR3 length is 16 residues. The V gene end was trimmed by 5 bases and the J gene end by 6 bases; junction bases not matched to a gene: 6. The chain uses TRBV9 and TRBJ2-1, with 15 nucleotides matching TRBD2. This TCR derives from an elderly woman with COVID-19, enrolled during active disease. Sequencing was performed on peripheral blood. The CDR3 nucleotides read TGTGCCAGCAGTGGACTAGCGGGGGGGCCAGCCAATGAGCAGTTCTTC. Its translation: CASSGLAGGPANEQFF.